Below are 16 T cell receptor beta chains sequenced from a single sample in a study of blood T cell repertoires in COVID-19. Using immunoSEQ multiplex PCR, the repertoire was profiled, and TCRdb retains in-frame clones only, with some absent. The table has around 240,000 clones, about 85% seen once. Sequencing used peripheral blood. Source of these receptors: a middle-aged man with acute or convalescent COVID-19.

This clone appeared once. This chain uses TRBV5-1 with TRBJ2-3; the match to TRBD1 covers 10 bases. Trimming took 4 bases from V and 6 from J; bases not matched to a gene: 8. The V gene's germline CDR1 is SGHRS and CDR2 YFSETQ. This CDR3 spans 15 amino acids. CDR3 sequence (DNA): TGCGCCAGCAGCGGGACAGGGGAGCTATGGGATACGCAGTATTTT. Protein: CASSGTGELWDTQYF.

The chain combines TRBV28 with TRBJ1-4; maybe TRBD1 (5 bases). V was cut by 2 bases and J by 8 bases, with 12 bases left in between. Germline V gene data show CDR1 as MDHEN and CDR2 as SYDVKM. The CDR3 runs to 14 residues. The CDR3, as DNA: TGTGCCAGCAGTTTAGCGGGACTGCAGGAAAAACTGTTTTTT. This encodes CASSLAGLQEKLFF. Drawing the rest from reference TRBV28 and TRBJ1-4, the complete variable domain is DVKVTQSSRYLVKRTGEKVFLECVQDMDHENMFWYRQDPGLGLRLIYFSYDVKMKEKGDIPEGYSVSREKKERFSLILESASTNQTSMYLCASSLAGLQEKLFFGSGTQLSVL.

CDR3 coding DNA: TGTGCCAGCAGCTATACCCCCAGGGCTAGCGGGGGCCTTACGCAGTATTTT. It yields the protein CASSYTPRASGGLTQYF. The rearrangement uses TRBV5-6 and TRBJ2-3; 10 nucleotides agree with TRBD2. The ends lost 3 bases at V and 8 bases at J; junction bases unmatched: 15. The germline gives CDR1 SGHDT, CDR2 YYEEEE. CDR3 size: 17 residues. Looking up the rest from reference TRBV5-6 and TRBJ2-3 gives the full variable domain: DAGVTQSPTHLIKTRGQQVTLRCSPKSGHDTVSWYQQALGQGPQFIFQYYEEEERQRGNFPDRFSGHQFPNYSSELNVNALLLGDSALYLCASSYTPRASGGLTQYFGPGTRLTVL.

This clone occurred a few times. The chain couples TRBV2 to TRBJ1-5; unclear D gene. Germline CDR1 is SNHLY and CDR2 is FYNNEI. The CDR3 extends over 14 amino acids. V was pared by 8 bases and J by 2 bases, with 13 bases between. The CDR3 loop reads CASSDGRGNQPQHF. For the CDR3, the DNA is TGTGCCAGCTCAGATGGGAGGGGCAATCAGCCCCAGCATTTT.

This clone has only one observation. The V call is TRBV5-4, the J call TRBJ1-2; tentatively, D is TRBD1 (5 bases). There are 15 residues in the CDR3. Germline CDR1 SGHNT, CDR2 YYREEE (reference sequence). V was cut by 4 bases and J by 6 bases, with 19 bases left in between. CDR3 residues: CASSDLGGAGNGYTF. CDR3 nucleotides: TGTGCCAGCAGCGATCTAGGTGGGGCTGGGAATGGCTACACCTTC.

This chain joins TRBV7-3 and TRBJ2-2; D gene ambiguous. CDR1 is SGHTA and CDR2 is FQGTGA in the germline V gene. The CDR3 is 13 amino acids. The V end was cut by 2 bases, the J end by 4 bases, with 5 bases between. The CDR3 protein is CASSLLSTGELFF. In DNA, the CDR3 is TGTGCCAGCAGCTTATTGAGCACCGGGGAGCTGTTTTTT.

The chain combines TRBV5-4 with TRBJ2-7; D remains unclear. Deletions cut 0 bases from V and 3 bases from J, with 10 bases between. CDR3 length equals 14 residues. Germline CDR1 SGHNT, CDR2 YYREEE (reference sequence). CDR3 bases: TGTGCCAGCAGCTTGGCCGGATCAGGCTACGAGCAGTACTTC. Its protein product is CASSLAGSGYEQYF.

This clone was observed once. The rearrangement joins TRBV7-9 to TRBJ2-7; D is unclear. Germline values: CDR1 SEHNR, CDR2 FQNEAQ (reference sequence). The V gene lost 1 base and the J gene lost 4 bases, with 5 bases spanning the gap. The CDR3 is 12 amino acids. CDR3 region: CASSLGAYEQYF. The CDR3 DNA is TGTGCCAGCAGCTTAGGTGCGTACGAGCAGTACTTC.

The chain is built from TRBV6-5 and TRBJ2-3; possibly TRBD2 for D (5 bases). The V gene's germline CDR1 is MNHEY and CDR2 SVGAGI. Trimming removed 6 bases from V and 4 bases from J, with 14 bases in between. CDR3 length equals 14 residues. CDR3 loop: CASRNRAAADTQYF. In nucleotides, the CDR3 is TGTGCCAGCAGAAACCGAGCGGCCGCAGATACGCAGTATTTT.

Notes on this clone: Lacking the conserved final phenylalanine or tryptophan, this CDR3 likely reflects a read error. The DNA is left out, because the CDR3 cannot be placed on it with certainty; the CDR3 is given as TCRdb lists it. The chain employs TRBV6-5 and TRBJ1-2. Inclusive of both ends, the CDR3 amounts to 11 amino acids. CDR1 MNHEY and CDR2 SVGAGI come from the germline V gene. The chain's CDR3 is CASSSPAAGGA.

V gene TRBV5-1 combines with J gene TRBJ2-3; the D is unclear. The CDR3 runs to 15 residues. V gave up 0 bases and J gave up 2 bases, with 10 bases separating them. Germline-derived CDR1 and CDR2 are SGHRS and YFSETQ. The CDR3: CASSLDGSVTDTQYF. The CDR3, as DNA: TGCGCCAGCAGCTTGGATGGCAGTGTCACAGATACGCAGTATTTT.

The V call is TRBV4-1, the J call TRBJ1-2; 8 bases are a match to TRBD1. V trimming: 0 bases; J trimming: 6 bases; junction bases outside the gene matches: 6. This CDR3 is built from 15 residues. Germline CDR1 MGHRA, CDR2 YSYEKL. This chain's CDR3 is CASSQDPAGGNGYTF. DNA for the CDR3: TGCGCCAGCAGCCAAGATCCGGCAGGGGGCAATGGCTACACCTTC.

This clone appeared once. V gene TRBV21-1 combines with J gene TRBJ1-1; the D call in the table, TRBD1, was not verified against the DNA. TRBV21-1 is reported as a pseudogene. The CDR3 sequence is 19 residues long. The CDR3 region is CASNEDSGPGQGANTEAFF. CDR3 nucleotide sequence: TGTGCCAGCAACGAAGACTCGGGACCGGGACAGGGGGCCAACACTGAAGCTTTCTTT.

In its sample, this clone was seen once. The genes are TRBV4-3 and TRBJ1-5; D call uncertain. The CDR3 length is 15 residues. V was trimmed by 4 bases and J by 2 bases, leaving 12 bases between them. Germline CDR1 reads LGHNA; CDR2 reads YSLEER. CDR3 nucleotides: TGCGCCAGCAGCCCCCAGGCGGGAGGCAATCAGCCCCAGCATTTT. Its translation is CASSPQAGGNQPQHF.

This clone showed up just once. The J gene is TRBJ1-6, the V gene TRBV12-3 or TRBV12-4; weak D call: TRBD1 (5 bases). The CDR3 is 13 amino acids. The V and J ends lost 4 bases and 6 bases respectively, with 7 bases between them. CDR3 region: CASSSGLNSPLHF. The DNA for the CDR3 is TGTGCCAGCAGTTCAGGGCTTAATTCACCCCTCCACTTT.

The rearrangement uses TRBV3-1 (or the pseudogene TRBV3-2) and TRBJ2-1; tentative D call: TRBD1 (7 bases). This CDR3 is built from 15 residues. V was shortened by 4 bases and J by 0 bases, with 10 bases between the two germline ends. Germline CDR1 reads LGHDT; CDR2 reads YNNKEL (reference sequence). CDR3 nucleotides: TGTGCCAGCAGCCCAGGGGGGACCTCCTACAATGAGCAGTTCTTC. Its protein product is CASSPGGTSYNEQFF.